The rows below give T cell receptor beta chains drawn from one sample of a study of cytotoxic CD8 clonotypes in ibrutinib-treated CLL. Clones were read by immunoSEQ multiplex PCR, and TCRdb kept only the in-frame ones, dropping some. The sample consists of approximately 210,000 clones, roughly 72% of them appearing once. The material sequenced was PBMCs, taken after 24 months of ibrutinib treatment. The origin of the receptors is a human donor with chronic lymphocytic leukemia. The CDR3 runs from the conserved cysteine through the conserved F or W. Fields, in order: J gene, V gene, CDR3 length, D gene, clone size, CDR3 DNA, CDR3 protein. The D gene is left open where the match is weak. For some rows the clone size is stated as once, few or many, or as a class when expanded; others skip it.

j_call: TRBJ2-2; v_call: TRBV2; cdr3_length: 16; d_call: NA; clone_size: NA; cdr3_nt: TGTGCCAGCAGTGCCAGGGGCGGGAGTACTTCCGGGGAGCTGTTTTTT; cdr3_aa: CASSARGGSTSGELFF
j_call: TRBJ2-5; v_call: TRBV29-1; cdr3_length: 13; d_call: NA; clone_size: NA; cdr3_nt: TGCAGCGTTGACCCTTCAGGGCAAGAGACCCAGTACTTC; cdr3_aa: CSVDPSGQETQYF
j_call: TRBJ2-3; v_call: TRBV6-5; cdr3_length: 16; d_call: TRBD1; clone_size: NA; cdr3_nt: TGTGCCAGCAGTTCCTATTCCCAGGGGGGCACAGATACGCAGTATTTT; cdr3_aa: CASSSYSQGGTDTQYF
j_call: TRBJ2-1; v_call: TRBV19; cdr3_length: 16; d_call: NA; clone_size: NA; cdr3_nt: TGTGCCAGTACCCCGCCCGGCAGGGGTAGCGACAATGAGCAGTTCTTC; cdr3_aa: CASTPPGRGSDNEQFF
j_call: TRBJ1-1; v_call: TRBV5-4; cdr3_length: 15; d_call: NA; clone_size: NA; cdr3_nt: TGTGCCAGCAGCTTGGTGCAGGGGATGAACACTGAAGCTTTCTTT; cdr3_aa: CASSLVQGMNTEAFF
j_call: TRBJ1-3; v_call: TRBV30; cdr3_length: 16; d_call: TRBD1; clone_size: NA; cdr3_nt: TGTGCCTGGGCCCGGGACAGGGTATACTCGGGAAACACCATATATTTT; cdr3_aa: CAWARDRVYSGNTIYF
j_call: TRBJ2-5; v_call: TRBV5-1; cdr3_length: 14; d_call: TRBD2; clone_size: NA; cdr3_nt: TGCGCCAGCATCTCATATCCGGGAGGAGAGACCCAGTACTTC; cdr3_aa: CASISYPGGETQYF
j_call: TRBJ2-6; v_call: TRBV5-1; cdr3_length: 17; d_call: NA; clone_size: few; cdr3_nt: TGCGCCAGCAGCTCTGGACTCGCGAACTCTGGGGCCAACGTCCTGACTTTC; cdr3_aa: CASSSGLANSGANVLTF
j_call: TRBJ1-2; v_call: TRBV5-1; cdr3_length: 15; d_call: NA; clone_size: few; cdr3_nt: TGCGCCAGCAGCTTGATTTCAGCCGGGAACTATGGCTACACCTTC; cdr3_aa: CASSLISAGNYGYTF
j_call: TRBJ2-1; v_call: TRBV29-1; cdr3_length: 16; d_call: TRBD2; clone_size: NA; cdr3_nt: TGCAGCGTTGAACTAGCGGGAGGCCTTCCCTACAATGAGCAGTTCTTC; cdr3_aa: CSVELAGGLPYNEQFF
j_call: TRBJ2-7; v_call: TRBV5-1; cdr3_length: 15; d_call: TRBD2; clone_size: NA; cdr3_nt: TGCGCCAGCAGCTTGTCCAGCGGGAGGGCAGGCGAGCAGTACTTC; cdr3_aa: CASSLSSGRAGEQYF
j_call: TRBJ1-4; v_call: TRBV5-6; cdr3_length: 15; d_call: TRBD1; clone_size: NA; cdr3_nt: TGTGCCAGCAGCTTGCACAGGGGGCTAAGTGAAAAACTGTTTTTT; cdr3_aa: CASSLHRGLSEKLFF
j_call: TRBJ1-2; v_call: TRBV10-3; cdr3_length: 12; d_call: NA; clone_size: NA; cdr3_nt: TGTGCCATCAGTGAGGGGGGCGCAAGCTACACCTTC; cdr3_aa: CAISEGGASYTF
j_call: TRBJ2-5; v_call: TRBV13; cdr3_length: 18; d_call: TRBD2; clone_size: NA; cdr3_nt: TGTGCCAGCAGCCTAGGTTATATGGGGGAGGGCATTGGAGAGACCCAGTACTTC; cdr3_aa: CASSLGYMGEGIGETQYF
j_call: TRBJ2-7; v_call: TRBV11-2; cdr3_length: 16; d_call: TRBD1; clone_size: NA; cdr3_nt: TGTGCCAGCAGCCCCGCGCGGGACAGGGGGACCTACGAGCAGTACTTC; cdr3_aa: CASSPARDRGTYEQYF
j_call: TRBJ1-2; v_call: TRBV30; cdr3_length: 12; d_call: NA; clone_size: NA; cdr3_nt: TGTGCCTGGAGCGGATCTAACTATGGCTACACCTTC; cdr3_aa: CAWSGSNYGYTF
j_call: TRBJ2-5; v_call: TRBV15; cdr3_length: 12; d_call: NA; clone_size: NA; cdr3_nt: TGTGCCACCAGCCGCCGGTCGGGGGCCCAGTACTTC; cdr3_aa: CATSRRSGAQYF
j_call: TRBJ1-4; v_call: TRBV5-1; cdr3_length: 15; d_call: NA; clone_size: once; cdr3_nt: TGCGCCAGCAGCTTAAGACAGCTACCAAATGAAAAACTGTTTTTT; cdr3_aa: CASSLRQLPNEKLFF
j_call: TRBJ2-7; v_call: TRBV9; cdr3_length: 16; d_call: TRBD2; clone_size: NA; cdr3_nt: TGTGCCAGCAGCGGGGAGACTAGCGTATACTCCTACGAGCAGTACTTC; cdr3_aa: CASSGETSVYSYEQYF
j_call: TRBJ1-5; v_call: TRBV4-2; cdr3_length: 12; d_call: NA; clone_size: few; cdr3_nt: TGTGCCAGCAGCCACAGGAATCAGCCCCAGCATTTT; cdr3_aa: CASSHRNQPQHF
j_call: TRBJ1-1; v_call: TRBV11-2; cdr3_length: 14; d_call: NA; clone_size: NA; cdr3_nt: TGTGCCAGCAGCCACAAGACAGCGAACACTGAAGCTTTCTTT; cdr3_aa: CASSHKTANTEAFF